A selection of T cell receptor beta chains follows, all from one sample in a study of cytomegalovirus exposure and HLA in healthy donors. This table comes from immunoSEQ multiplex PCR, and its TCRdb copy is limited to in-frame clones, with some not included. The top ten clones hold approximately 2.8% of a sample with around 200,000 clones, 60% to 80% of them seen once. The specimen sequenced was PBMCs. The receptors here all came from a woman in her twenties or thirties in good health and CMV-seropositive. CDR3s include the opening cysteine and the closing phenylalanine or tryptophan. Each record gives: J gene, clone size, D gene, V gene, CDR3 protein, CDR3 DNA. A D gene is named only where the DNA matches it firmly. Part of the rows lack a size; the others show once, few, many or a class for expanded clones.

>TRBJ2-2|.|TRBD2|TRBV5-5
CASSLRGLAGGPGELFF
TGTGCCAGCAGCTTACGTGGACTAGCGGGAGGCCCCGGGGAGCTGTTTTTT
>TRBJ2-7|.|TRBD1|TRBV29-1
CSVETTMTGGNEQYF
TGCAGCGTTGAAACTACTATGACAGGGGGAAACGAGCAGTACTTC
>TRBJ1-2|once|TRBD1|TRBV11-2
CASSLVGTVNDGYTF
TGTGCCAGCAGCTTAGTCGGGACAGTCAACGACGGCTACACCTTC
>TRBJ2-1|.|.|TRBV7-2
CASSLEGTGNEQFF
TGTGCCAGCAGCTTAGAGGGGACTGGCAATGAGCAGTTCTTC
>TRBJ2-1|.|TRBD1|TRBV6-1
CASGRDSSYNEQFF
TGTGCCAGCGGTCGGGACAGCTCCTACAATGAGCAGTTCTTC
>TRBJ2-7|.|TRBD2|TRBV28
CASSFLAGVSGEQYF
TGTGCCAGCAGTTTCTTAGCGGGAGTATCTGGTGAGCAGTACTTC
>TRBJ1-1|.|.|TRBV19
CASSIGGGTEAFF
TGTGCCAGTAGTATAGGGGGGGGCACTGAAGCTTTCTTT
>TRBJ2-1|.|TRBD2|TRBV5-1
CASSRYREGYNEQFF
TGCGCCAGCAGTCGATACCGGGAGGGATACAATGAGCAGTTCTTC
>TRBJ2-7|.|.|TRBV6-1
CASISDFKSSYEQYF
TGTGCCAGCATCTCAGACTTTAAATCCTCCTACGAGCAGTACTTC
>TRBJ2-1|.|TRBD1|TRBV7-9
CASQQGVIEQFF
TGTGCCAGCCAGCAGGGGGTTATTGAGCAGTTCTTC
>TRBJ1-5|.|.|TRBV4-1
CASSQEGASLFRQPQHF
TGCGCCAGCAGCCAAGAGGGGGCCAGCCTCTTCCGTCAGCCCCAGCATTTT
>TRBJ1-4|.|TRBD1|TRBV5-4
CASSSKTGIANEKLFF
TGTGCCAGCAGCTCGAAGACAGGGATCGCTAATGAAAAACTGTTTTTT
>TRBJ2-5|.|.|TRBV13
CASSLPRVPETQYF
TGTGCCAGCAGCCTCCCCAGGGTACCGGAGACCCAGTACTTC
>TRBJ2-7|.|.|TRBV15
CATPSRRGHEQYF
TGTGCCACCCCAAGTCGTAGGGGTCACGAGCAGTACTTC
>TRBJ2-3|.|.|TRBV7-7
CASSFRESATDTQYF
TGTGCTAGCAGCTTCCGGGAGAGCGCCACAGATACGCAGTATTTT
>TRBJ2-1|.|.|TRBV6-4
CASSPGGGNYNEQFF
TGTGCCAGCAGCCCCGGCGGCGGAAACTACAATGAGCAGTTCTTC
>TRBJ1-5|few|.|TRBV25-1
CASSDVGPQHF
TGTGCCAGCAGTGACGTCGGGCCCCAGCATTTT
>TRBJ1-4|.|.|TRBV18
CASSHGQPNEKLFF
TGTGCCAGCTCACACGGACAGCCTAATGAAAAACTGTTTTTT
>TRBJ2-2|.|TRBD2|TRBV19
CASSVAGVTGELFF
TGTGCCAGTAGTGTAGCGGGAGTCACCGGGGAGCTGTTTTTT
>TRBJ1-3|.|TRBD1|TRBV18
CASSQNTNRGKDTIYF
TGTGCCAGCTCCCAGAATACGAACAGGGGGAAGGACACCATATATTTT
>TRBJ2-5|.|TRBD1|TRBV28
CASSLDRVRETQYF
TGTGCCAGCAGCCTAGACAGGGTCAGAGAGACCCAGTACTTC
>TRBJ2-3|once|TRBD2|TRBV28
CASILAGGMGTDTQYF
TGTGCCAGCATACTAGCGGGAGGGATGGGGACAGATACGCAGTATTTT
>TRBJ2-1|few|TRBD2|TRBV11-3
CASSLEGGSGNEQFF
TGTGCCAGCAGCTTGGAGGGCGGGAGCGGGAATGAGCAGTTCTTC
>TRBJ1-1|.|TRBD1|TRBV6-5
CASSTDRGLVSEAFF
TGTGCCAGCAGTACCGACAGGGGGCTTGTCTCTGAAGCTTTCTTT
>TRBJ1-1|.|TRBD1|TRBV6-5
CASMSSIGQGLEAFF
TGTGCCAGCATGAGTTCGATTGGACAGGGATTGGAAGCTTTCTTT
>TRBJ2-7|.|.|TRBV28
CASSLAGNTYEQYF
TGTGCCAGCAGTTTAGCGGGAAATACCTACGAGCAGTACTTC
>TRBJ1-1|few|.|TRBV5-8
CASSPRRSGYTEAFF
TGTGCCAGCAGCCCCCGGCGCTCAGGGTACACTGAAGCTTTCTTT
>TRBJ2-2|once|.|TRBV28
CASSDPSGRSTGELFF
TGTGCCAGCAGTGACCCCAGCGGCAGATCCACCGGGGAGCTGTTTTTT
>TRBJ1-2|few|.|TRBV2
CASSVGRQNYGYTF
TGTGCCAGCAGTGTTGGGAGGCAGAACTATGGCTACACCTTC
>TRBJ1-3|.|TRBD1|TRBV7-8
CASSLDGTAGNTIYF
TGTGCCAGCAGCTTAGATGGGACAGCTGGAAACACCATATATTTT
>TRBJ2-1|.|.|TRBV5-6
CASSRREYNEQFF
TGTGCCAGCTCCCGGAGGGAGTACAATGAGCAGTTCTTC
>TRBJ2-1|.|TRBD2|TRBV28
CASSLLGGSYNEQFF
TGTGCCAGCAGTTTATTGGGCGGGAGCTACAATGAGCAGTTCTTC
>TRBJ2-7|.|TRBD1|TRBV27
CASSSGTVYEQYF
TGTGCCAGCAGTTCCGGGACAGTCTACGAGCAGTACTTC
>TRBJ2-7|.|TRBD1|TRBV27
CASGGTGAQYF
TGTGCCAGCGGAGGGACAGGCGCGCAGTACTTC
>TRBJ2-1|.|TRBD1|TRBV14
CASRTGGNEQFF
TGTGCCAGCAGAACAGGGGGCAATGAGCAGTTCTTC
>TRBJ2-7|few|TRBD2|TRBV28
CASSFLAGGSYEQYF
TGTGCCAGCAGTTTTCTAGCGGGGGGATCCTACGAGCAGTACTTC
>TRBJ1-1|.|.|TRBV28
CASSLVGVMSEAFF
TGTGCCAGCAGTTTGGTAGGGGTAATGAGCGAAGCTTTCTTT
>TRBJ2-1|.|.|TRBV20-1
CSVGPRNEQFF
TGCAGTGTGGGTCCGAGGAATGAGCAGTTCTTC
>TRBJ2-3|.|.|TRBV4-2
CASSPPTYYTDTQYF
TGTGCCAGCAGCCCTCCCACATATTACACAGATACGCAGTATTTT
>TRBJ2-1|.|TRBD2|TRBV2
CASSGLAGNYNEQFF
TGTGCCAGCAGTGGACTAGCGGGGAATTACAATGAGCAGTTCTTC
>TRBJ2-4|.|TRBD2|TRBV28
CASSLSVAGKNIQYF
TGTGCCAGCAGTTTATCGGTAGCGGGAAAAAACATTCAGTACTTC
>TRBJ2-2|.|.|TRBV29-1
CSMRSRGEDTGELFF
TGCAGCATGAGATCTCGGGGTGAGGACACCGGGGAGCTGTTTTTT
>TRBJ2-1|.|TRBD2|TRBV7-9
CASSSLWAGGPDNEQFF
TGTGCCAGCAGCTCCCTCTGGGCGGGAGGCCCCGACAATGAGCAGTTCTTC
>TRBJ2-2|few|.|TRBV11-2
CASSPMSGSGELFF
TGTGCCAGCAGTCCTATGTCGGGAAGCGGGGAGCTGTTTTTT
>TRBJ2-6|.|.|TRBV11-3
CASSPGAGANVLTF
TGTGCCAGCAGCCCAGGGGCTGGGGCCAACGTCCTGACTTTC
>TRBJ1-5|.|TRBD1|TRBV6-5
CASSPGQGPNQPQHF
TGTGCCAGCAGTCCCGGACAGGGACCGAATCAGCCCCAGCATTTT
>TRBJ2-7|.|TRBD1|TRBV19
CASRGSGTGEDEQYF
TGTGCCAGTAGAGGGTCCGGGACAGGAGAAGACGAGCAGTACTTC
>TRBJ2-3|.|.|TRBV11-2
CASSLDGDSKDTQYF
TGTGCCAGCAGCTTAGACGGGGACTCCAAAGATACGCAGTATTTT
>TRBJ2-2|.|.|TRBV7-9
CASSLVPGAGELFF
TGTGCCAGCAGCTTAGTTCCGGGGGCCGGGGAGCTGTTTTTT
>TRBJ2-7|.|.|TRBV7-8
CASSPTYEQYF
TGTGCCAGCAGCCCCACCTACGAGCAGTACTTC
>TRBJ2-1|few|TRBD2|TRBV14
CASSRTSGRGDEQFF
TGTGCCAGCAGCCGTACTAGCGGGAGGGGGGATGAGCAGTTCTTC
>TRBJ2-7|once|TRBD2|TRBV5-1
CASSSGLAGVYEQYF
TGCGCCAGCAGCTCAGGACTAGCGGGAGTCTACGAGCAGTACTTC
>TRBJ2-1|.|TRBD2|TRBV28
CASQGLTDNEQFF
TGTGCCAGCCAGGGACTAACCGACAATGAGCAGTTCTTC
>TRBJ1-3|.|TRBD1|TRBV19
CASSRGGARGNTIYF
TGTGCCAGTAGCAGAGGGGGCGCCCGTGGAAACACCATATATTTT